This T cell receptor beta chain was identified in a study of blood T cell repertoires in COVID-19. Study-level background: Spain, Italy and the United States supplied samples that represented acute and convalescent COVID-19. T cells, B-cell-depleted T cells, or PBMCs provided the cDNA or gDNA that served as material.

Germline V lookup: CDR1 MGHRA, CDR2 YSYEKL. CDR3 size: 18 residues. V lost 0 bases, J lost 12 bases, and 17 bases stayed unmatched. As handled by the study authors: Estimation of nucleated cell counts relied on the amplification of reference gene primers. Produced via immunoSEQ multiplex PCR; TCRdb's table is partial and in-frame only. That table furnishes V, J and clone size, whereas the DNA furnished D and trimming. The table includes 80,000 to 100,000 clones, 90% to 95% detected once. The sequence was collected from a human donor with active COVID-19. The donor label of this sample is uncertain. The V call is TRBV4-1, the J call TRBJ2-1; TRBD2 matches at 10 bases. The sequenced sample consisted of peripheral blood. The CDR3, as DNA: TGCGCCAGCAGCCAAGATCCTATTGGGACTAGCGAGATAACAGGGCAGTTCTTC. Translating it yields CASSQDPIGTSEITGQFF.